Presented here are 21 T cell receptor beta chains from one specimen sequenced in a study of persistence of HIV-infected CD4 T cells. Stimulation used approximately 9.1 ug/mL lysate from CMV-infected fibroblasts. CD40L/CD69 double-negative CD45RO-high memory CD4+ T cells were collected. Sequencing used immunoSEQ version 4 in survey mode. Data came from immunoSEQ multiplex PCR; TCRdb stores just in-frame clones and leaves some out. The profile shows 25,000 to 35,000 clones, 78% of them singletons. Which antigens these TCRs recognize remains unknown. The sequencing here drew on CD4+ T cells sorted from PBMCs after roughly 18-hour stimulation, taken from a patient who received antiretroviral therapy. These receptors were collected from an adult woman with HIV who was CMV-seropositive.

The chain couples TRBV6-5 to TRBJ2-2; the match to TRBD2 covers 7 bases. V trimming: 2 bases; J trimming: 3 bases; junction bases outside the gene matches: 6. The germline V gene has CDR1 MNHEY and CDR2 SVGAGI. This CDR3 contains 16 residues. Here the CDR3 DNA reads TGTGCCAGCAGTTACGGGGCAGCGGGGTACACCGGGGAGCTGTTTTTT. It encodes CASSYGAAGYTGELFF.

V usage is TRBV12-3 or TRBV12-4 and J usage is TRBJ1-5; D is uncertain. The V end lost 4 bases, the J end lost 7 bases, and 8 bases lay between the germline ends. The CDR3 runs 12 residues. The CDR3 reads CASSSRVQPQHF. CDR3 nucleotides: TGTGCCAGCAGTTCCCGGGTGCAGCCCCAGCATTTT.

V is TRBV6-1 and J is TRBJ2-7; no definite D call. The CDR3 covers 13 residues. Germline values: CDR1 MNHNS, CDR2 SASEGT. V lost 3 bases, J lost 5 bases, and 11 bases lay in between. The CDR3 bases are TGTGCCAGCAGTGACGGAGCCTACCACGAGCAGTACTTC. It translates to CASSDGAYHEQYF.

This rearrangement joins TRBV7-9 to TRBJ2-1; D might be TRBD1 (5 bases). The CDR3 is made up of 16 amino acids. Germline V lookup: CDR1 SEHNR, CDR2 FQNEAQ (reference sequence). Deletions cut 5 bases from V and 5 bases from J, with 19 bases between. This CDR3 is CASSPRVQVSHNEQFF. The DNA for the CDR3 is TGTGCCAGCAGCCCCAGGGTACAGGTGTCACACAATGAGCAGTTCTTC.

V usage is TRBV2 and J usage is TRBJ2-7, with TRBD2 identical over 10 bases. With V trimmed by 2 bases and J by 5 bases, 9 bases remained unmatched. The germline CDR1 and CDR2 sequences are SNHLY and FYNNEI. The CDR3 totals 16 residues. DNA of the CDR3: TGTGCCAGCAGTGAATATATGGCTAGCGGGGGAAACGAGCAGTACGTC. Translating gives CASSEYMASGGNEQYV.

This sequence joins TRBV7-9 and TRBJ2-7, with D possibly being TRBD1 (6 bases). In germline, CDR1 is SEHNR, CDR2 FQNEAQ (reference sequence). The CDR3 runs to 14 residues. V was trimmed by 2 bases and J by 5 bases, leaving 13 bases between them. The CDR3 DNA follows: TGTGCCAGCAGCTTAAAACAGGGACACCACGAGCAGTACTTC. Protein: CASSLKQGHHEQYF.

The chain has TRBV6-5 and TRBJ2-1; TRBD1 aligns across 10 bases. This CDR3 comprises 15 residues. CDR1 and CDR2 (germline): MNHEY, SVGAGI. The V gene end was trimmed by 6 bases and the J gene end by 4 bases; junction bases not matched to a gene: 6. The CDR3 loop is CASRSEGQGYNEQFF. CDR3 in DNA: TGTGCCAGCAGGTCAGAGGGACAGGGGTACAATGAGCAGTTCTTC.

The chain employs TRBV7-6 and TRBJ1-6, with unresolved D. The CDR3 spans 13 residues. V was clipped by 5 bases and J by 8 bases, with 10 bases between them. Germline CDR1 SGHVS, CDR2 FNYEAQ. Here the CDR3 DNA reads TGTGCCAGCAGCCTAAGAGACGATTCACCCCTCCACTTT. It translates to CASSLRDDSPLHF. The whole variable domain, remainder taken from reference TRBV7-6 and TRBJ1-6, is GAGVSQSPRYKVTKRGQDVALRCDPISGHVSLYWYRQALGQGPEFLTYFNYEAQQDKSGLPNDRFSAERPEGSISTLTIQRTEQRDSAMYRCASSLRDDSPLHFGNGTRLTVT.

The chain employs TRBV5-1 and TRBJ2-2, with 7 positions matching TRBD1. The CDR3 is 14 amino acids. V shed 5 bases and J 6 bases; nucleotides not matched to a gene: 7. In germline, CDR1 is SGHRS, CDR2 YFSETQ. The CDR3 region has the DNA TGCGCCAGCAGTCCCGACAGGGAAGCCGGGGAGCTGTTTTTT. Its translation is CASSPDREAGELFF.

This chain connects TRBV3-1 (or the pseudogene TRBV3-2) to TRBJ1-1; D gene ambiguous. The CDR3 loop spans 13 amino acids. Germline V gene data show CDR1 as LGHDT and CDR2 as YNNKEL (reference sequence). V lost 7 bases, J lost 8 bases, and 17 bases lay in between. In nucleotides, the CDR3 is TGTGCCAGCACCCGAAGCACGGGGAGGGAAGCTTTCTTT. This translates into CASTRSTGREAFF.

The CDR3 loop is CASSLRVAEAFF. The CDR3 nucleotides read TGTGCCAGCAGCTTAAGGGTGGCTGAAGCTTTCTTT. The chain is built from TRBV11-2 and TRBJ1-1; D is ambiguous. V gave up 2 bases and J gave up 6 bases, with 7 bases separating them. The V gene's germline CDR1 is SGHAT and CDR2 FQNNGV. This CDR3 comprises 12 residues.

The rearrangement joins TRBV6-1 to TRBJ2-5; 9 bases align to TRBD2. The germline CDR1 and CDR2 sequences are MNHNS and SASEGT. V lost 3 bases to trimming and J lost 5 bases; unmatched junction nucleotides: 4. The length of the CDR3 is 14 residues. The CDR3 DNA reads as TGTGCCAGCAGTGATGGCGGGGGGGTCGAGACCCAGTACTTC. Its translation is CASSDGGGVETQYF.

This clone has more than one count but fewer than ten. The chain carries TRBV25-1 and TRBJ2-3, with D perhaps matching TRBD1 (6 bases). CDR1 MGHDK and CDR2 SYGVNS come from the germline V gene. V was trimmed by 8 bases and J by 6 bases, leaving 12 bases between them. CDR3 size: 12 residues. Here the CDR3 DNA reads TGTGCCAGCCGACCAAGGGGGGATACGCAGTATTTT. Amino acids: CASRPRGDTQYF.

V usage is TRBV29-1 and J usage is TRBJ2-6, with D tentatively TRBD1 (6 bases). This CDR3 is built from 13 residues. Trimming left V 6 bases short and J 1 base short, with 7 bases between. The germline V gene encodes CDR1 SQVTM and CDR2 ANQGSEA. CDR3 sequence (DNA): TGCAGCGTCCAGGGGTCTGGGGCCAACGTCCTGACTTTC. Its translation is CSVQGSGANVLTF.

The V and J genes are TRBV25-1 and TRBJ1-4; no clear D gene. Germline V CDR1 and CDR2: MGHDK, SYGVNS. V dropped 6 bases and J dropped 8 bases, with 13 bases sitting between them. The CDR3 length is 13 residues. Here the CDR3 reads CASSLLQGEKLFF. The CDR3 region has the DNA TGTGCCAGCAGCCTCCTTCAAGGGGAAAAACTGTTTTTT.

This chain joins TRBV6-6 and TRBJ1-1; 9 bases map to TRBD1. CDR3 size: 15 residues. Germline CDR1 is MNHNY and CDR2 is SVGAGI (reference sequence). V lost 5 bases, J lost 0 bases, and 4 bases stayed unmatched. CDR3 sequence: CASSEWTGVNTEAFF. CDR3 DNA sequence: TGTGCCAGCAGTGAGTGGACAGGGGTGAACACTGAAGCTTTCTTT.

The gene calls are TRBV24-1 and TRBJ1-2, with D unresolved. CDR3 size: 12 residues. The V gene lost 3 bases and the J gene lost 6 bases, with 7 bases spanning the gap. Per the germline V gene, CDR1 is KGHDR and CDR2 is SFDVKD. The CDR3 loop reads CATSDPLDGYTF. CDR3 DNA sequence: TGTGCCACCAGTGATCCTTTGGATGGCTACACCTTC.

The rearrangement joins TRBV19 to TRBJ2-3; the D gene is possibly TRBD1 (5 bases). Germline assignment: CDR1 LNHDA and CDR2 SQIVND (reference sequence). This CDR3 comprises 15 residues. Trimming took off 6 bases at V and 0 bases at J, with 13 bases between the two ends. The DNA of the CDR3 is TGTGCCAGTAGCGCCTCCAGGGATAGCACAGATACGCAGTATTTT. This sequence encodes CASSASRDSTDTQYF.

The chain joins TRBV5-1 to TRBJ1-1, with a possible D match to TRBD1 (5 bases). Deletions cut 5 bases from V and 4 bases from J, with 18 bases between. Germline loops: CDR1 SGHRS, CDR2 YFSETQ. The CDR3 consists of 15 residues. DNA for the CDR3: TGCGCCAGCAGGGATGGTGGCAGGGAGGCCACTGAAGCTTTCTTT. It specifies CASRDGGREATEAFF.

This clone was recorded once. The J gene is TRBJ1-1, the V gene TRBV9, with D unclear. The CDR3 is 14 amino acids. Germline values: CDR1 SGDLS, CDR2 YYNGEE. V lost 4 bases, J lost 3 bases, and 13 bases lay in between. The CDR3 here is CASSSDTGDTEAFF. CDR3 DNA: TGTGCCAGCAGCTCTGACACGGGAGACACTGAAGCTTTCTTT.

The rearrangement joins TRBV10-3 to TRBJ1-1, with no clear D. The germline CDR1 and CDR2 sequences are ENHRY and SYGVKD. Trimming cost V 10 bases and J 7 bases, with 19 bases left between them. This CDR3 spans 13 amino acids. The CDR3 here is CATHDGPAGEAFF. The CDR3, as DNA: TGTGCCACCCACGATGGGCCGGCGGGTGAAGCTTTCTTT.